This passage covers 4 T cell receptor beta chains from one sample sequenced in a study of blood T cell repertoires in COVID-19. Produced via immunoSEQ multiplex PCR; TCRdb's table is partial and in-frame only. The sample holds 270,000 or so clones; 80% to 90% are singletons and the top ten take roughly a tenth. Source material: peripheral blood. Receptors originate from a woman aged 45 to 65 who had recovered from COVID-19.

The chain combines TRBV24-1 with TRBJ2-1; D perhaps matches TRBD1 (6 bases). The V end was cut by 7 bases, the J end by 5 bases, with 11 bases between. The CDR3 consists of 13 residues. Germline V gene lookup returns CDR1 KGHDR and CDR2 SFDVKD. The CDR3 reads CATRGPGDNEQFF. In DNA form, the CDR3 reads TGTGCCACCAGGGGGCCAGGGGACAATGAGCAGTTCTTC.

About this clone: Other nucleotide sequences from this sample produce the same CDR3. The CDR3 DNA follows: TGTGCCAGCTCCCCCGGGACAGGGGAGGGTCAGCCCCAGCATTTT. This sequence encodes CASSPGTGEGQPQHF. The gene calls are TRBV18 and TRBJ1-5; 10 nucleotides line up with TRBD1. This CDR3 has 15 residues. Germline V gene sequence: CDR1 KGHSH, CDR2 LQKENI. The V gene end was trimmed by 6 bases and the J gene end by 6 bases; junction bases not matched to a gene: 8. Supplemented by reference TRBV18 and TRBJ1-5, the full variable domain reads NAGVMQNPRHLVRRRGQEARLRCSPMKGHSHVYWYRQLPEEGLKFMVYLQKENIIDESGMPKERFSAEFPKEGPSILRIQQVVRGDSAAYFCASSPGTGEGQPQHFGDGTRLSIL.

The chain uses TRBV3-1 (or the pseudogene TRBV3-2) and TRBJ2-7; 11 nucleotides align to TRBD1. CDR3 length equals 17 residues. V dropped 2 bases and J dropped 3; count of bases not matched to a gene: 9. The germline V gene has CDR1 LGHDT and CDR2 YNNKEL (reference sequence). CDR3 in DNA: TGTGCCAGCAGCCAAACAAGGGACAGGGGGGAAGACTACGAGCAGTACTTC. As protein: CASSQTRDRGEDYEQYF.

The CDR3 protein is CASSLRGIGDTQYF. The DNA for the CDR3 is TGTGCCAGCAGCCTCCGCGGTATCGGGGATACGCAGTATTTT. This chain links TRBV7-9 with TRBJ2-3; D gene ambiguous. This CDR3 spans 14 amino acids. Germline CDR1 SEHNR, CDR2 FQNEAQ (reference sequence). The V end lost 5 bases, the J end lost 6 bases, and 15 bases lay between the germline ends.